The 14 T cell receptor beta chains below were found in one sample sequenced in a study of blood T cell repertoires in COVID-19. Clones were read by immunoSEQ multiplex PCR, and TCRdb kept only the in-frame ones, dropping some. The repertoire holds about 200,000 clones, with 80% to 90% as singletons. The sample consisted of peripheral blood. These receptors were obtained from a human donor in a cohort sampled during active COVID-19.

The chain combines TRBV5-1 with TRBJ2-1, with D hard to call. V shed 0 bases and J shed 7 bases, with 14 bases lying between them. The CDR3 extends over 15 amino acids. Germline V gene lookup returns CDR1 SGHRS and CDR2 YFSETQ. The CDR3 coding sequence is TGCGCCAGCAGCTTGGATAGCCCGACCATAAATGAGCAGTTCTTC. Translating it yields CASSLDSPTINEQFF. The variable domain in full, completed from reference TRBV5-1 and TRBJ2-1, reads KAGVTQTPRYLIKTRGQQVTLSCSPISGHRSVSWYQQTPGQGLQFLFEYFSETQRNKGNFPGRFSGRQFSNSRSEMNVSTLELGDSALYLCASSLDSPTINEQFFGPGTRLTVL.

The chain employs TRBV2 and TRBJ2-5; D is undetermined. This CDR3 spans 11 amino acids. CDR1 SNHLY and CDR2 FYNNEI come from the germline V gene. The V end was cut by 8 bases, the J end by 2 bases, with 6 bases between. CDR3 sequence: CASELQETQYF. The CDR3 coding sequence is TGTGCCAGCGAACTTCAAGAGACCCAGTACTTC.

CDR3 sequence (DNA): TGTGCCAGCAGCTTACCCGACAGGGAATGGTCCGCTAATTCACCCCTCCACTTT. It codes for CASSLPDREWSANSPLHF. The chain joins TRBV7-9 to TRBJ1-6, with 7 positions matching TRBD1. V was clipped by 2 bases and J by 6 bases; unmatched bases: 13. This CDR3 has 18 amino acids. CDR1 SEHNR and CDR2 FQNEAQ come from the germline V gene (reference sequence).

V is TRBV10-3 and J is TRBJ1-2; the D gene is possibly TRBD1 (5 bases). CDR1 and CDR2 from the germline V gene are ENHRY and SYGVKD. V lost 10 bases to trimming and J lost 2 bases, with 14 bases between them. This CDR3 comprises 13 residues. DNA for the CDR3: TGTGCCAACTCTATGGGGCAGAACTATGGCTACACCTTC. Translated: CANSMGQNYGYTF.

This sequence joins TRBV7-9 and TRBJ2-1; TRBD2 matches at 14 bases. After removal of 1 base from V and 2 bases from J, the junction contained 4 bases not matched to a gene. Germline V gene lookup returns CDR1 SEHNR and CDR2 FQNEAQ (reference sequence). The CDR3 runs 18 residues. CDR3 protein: CASSLGTGLAGAYNEQFF. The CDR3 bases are TGTGCCAGCAGCTTAGGCACGGGACTAGCGGGAGCCTACAATGAGCAGTTCTTC.

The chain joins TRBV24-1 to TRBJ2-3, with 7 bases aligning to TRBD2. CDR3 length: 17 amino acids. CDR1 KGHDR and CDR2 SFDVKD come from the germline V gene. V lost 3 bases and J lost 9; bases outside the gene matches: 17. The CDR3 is CATSDPATRQAGKTQYF. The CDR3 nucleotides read TGTGCCACCAGTGATCCCGCGACAAGACAAGCGGGAAAAACGCAGTATTTT.

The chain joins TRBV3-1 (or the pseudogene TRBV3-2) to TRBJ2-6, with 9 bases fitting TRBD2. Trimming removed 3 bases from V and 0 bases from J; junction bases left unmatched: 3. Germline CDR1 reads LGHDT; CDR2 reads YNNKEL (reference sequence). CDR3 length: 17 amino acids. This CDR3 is CASSQGTSRSGANVLTF. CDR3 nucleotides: TGTGCCAGCAGCCAGGGGACTAGCCGCTCTGGGGCCAACGTCCTGACTTTC.

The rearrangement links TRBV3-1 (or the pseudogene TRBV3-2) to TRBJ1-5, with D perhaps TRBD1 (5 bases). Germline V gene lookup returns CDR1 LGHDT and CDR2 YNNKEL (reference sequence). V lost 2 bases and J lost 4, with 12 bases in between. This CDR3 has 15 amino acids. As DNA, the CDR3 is TGTGCCAGCAGCCAATCTTACGGGGGGAATCAGCCCCAGCATTTT. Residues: CASSQSYGGNQPQHF.

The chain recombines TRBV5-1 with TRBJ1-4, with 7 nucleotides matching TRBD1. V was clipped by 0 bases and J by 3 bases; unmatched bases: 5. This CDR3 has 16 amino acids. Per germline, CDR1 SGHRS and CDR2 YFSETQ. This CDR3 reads CASSLERTGANEKLFF. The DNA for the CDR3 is TGCGCCAGCAGCTTGGAGCGAACAGGGGCTAATGAAAAACTGTTTTTT. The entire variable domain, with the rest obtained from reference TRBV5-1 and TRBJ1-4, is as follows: KAGVTQTPRYLIKTRGQQVTLSCSPISGHRSVSWYQQTPGQGLQFLFEYFSETQRNKGNFPGRFSGRQFSNSRSEMNVSTLELGDSALYLCASSLERTGANEKLFFGSGTQLSVL.

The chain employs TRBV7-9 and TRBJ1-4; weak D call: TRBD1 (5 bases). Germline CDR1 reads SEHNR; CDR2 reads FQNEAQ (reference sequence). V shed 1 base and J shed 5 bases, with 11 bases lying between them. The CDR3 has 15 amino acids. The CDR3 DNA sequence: TGTGCCAGCAGCTTAGATACAGGCGCGAATGAAAAACTGTTTTTT. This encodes CASSLDTGANEKLFF.

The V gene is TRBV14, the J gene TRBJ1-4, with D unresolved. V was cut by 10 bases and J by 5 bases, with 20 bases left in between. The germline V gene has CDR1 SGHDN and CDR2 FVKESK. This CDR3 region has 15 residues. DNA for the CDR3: TGTGCCACCCGTGTTCCGTCGGGGATCAATGAAAAACTGTTTTTT. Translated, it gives CATRVPSGINEKLFF.

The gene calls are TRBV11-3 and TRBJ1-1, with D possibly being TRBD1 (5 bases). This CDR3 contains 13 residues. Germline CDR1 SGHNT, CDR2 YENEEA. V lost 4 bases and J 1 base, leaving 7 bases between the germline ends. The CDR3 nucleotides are TGTGCCAGCAGCTCGGGGGGGAACACTGAAGCTTTCTTT. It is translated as CASSSGGNTEAFF.

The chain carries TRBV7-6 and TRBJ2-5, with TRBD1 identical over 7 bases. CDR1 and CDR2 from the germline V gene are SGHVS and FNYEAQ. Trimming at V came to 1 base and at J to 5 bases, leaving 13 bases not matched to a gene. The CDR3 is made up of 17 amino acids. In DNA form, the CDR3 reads TGTGCCAGCAGCTTAGGAGTTGGGGTGACAGGGTTTGAGACCCAGTACTTC. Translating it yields CASSLGVGVTGFETQYF.

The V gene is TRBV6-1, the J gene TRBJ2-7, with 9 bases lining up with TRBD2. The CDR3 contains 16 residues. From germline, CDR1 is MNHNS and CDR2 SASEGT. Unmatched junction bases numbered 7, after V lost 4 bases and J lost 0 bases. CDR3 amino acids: CASSGPAGGTSYEQYV. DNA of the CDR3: TGTGCCAGCAGTGGACCAGCGGGGGGAACCTCCTACGAGCAGTACGTC.